One sample yielded the 26 T cell receptor beta chains listed below, sequenced in a study of T cell responses to AZD1222 COVID-19 vaccine (dated by TCRdb to about 2021). To prepare the library, the immunoSEQ multiplex PCR assay was applied. The source is immuneACCESS, and TCRdb retained only in-frame sequences with V and J called. Part of the clones is not carried over; for the studies checked, unresolved V genes explain less than half of this, and the remainder is unexplained. Across this sample there are 45,000 to 65,000 clones, with about 90% seen only once. The ten largest clonotypes hold 14% to 15% of the sample. The sample's time point label is to be understood as: baseline before first vaccination. The specimen comprised peripheral blood, sampled on day 0 of AZD1222 vaccination. The receptors were gathered from an adult in good health.

The chain is built from TRBV4-1 and TRBJ2-7; TRBD2 agrees at 11 bases. Germline V gene data show CDR1 as MGHRA and CDR2 as YSYEKL. The length of the CDR3 is 15 residues. V shed 4 bases, J shed 1 base, and the junction held 3 bases outside the gene matches. The DNA for the CDR3 is TGCGCCAGCAGCCGCCTAGCGGGAGGATCCTACGAGCAGTACTTC. It is translated as CASSRLAGGSYEQYF.

The V gene is TRBV2, the J gene TRBJ1-5, with 7 bases identical to TRBD1. This CDR3 has 14 residues. Germline V gives CDR1 SNHLY, CDR2 FYNNEI. V was clipped by 8 bases and J by 6 bases; unmatched bases: 10. The CDR3 sequence is CASHGQDGGQPQHF. CDR3 DNA sequence: TGTGCCAGCCATGGACAGGATGGGGGTCAGCCCCAGCATTTT.

The chain recombines TRBV7-2 with TRBJ2-3; maybe TRBD1 (7 bases). V was cut by 5 bases and J by 3 bases, with 18 bases left in between. Germline values: CDR1 SGHTA, CDR2 FQGNSA. CDR3 length equals 16 residues. The chain's CDR3 is CASSPGGGGPTDTQYF. The CDR3 DNA reads as TGTGCCAGCAGCCCAGGGGGAGGAGGGCCGACAGATACGCAGTATTTT.

The chain recombines TRBV6-5 with TRBJ1-5; D possibly corresponds to TRBD1 (5 bases). Germline CDR1 MNHEY, CDR2 SVGAGI. V was clipped by 2 bases and J by 9 bases, with 17 bases between them. This CDR3 comprises 15 residues. In DNA form, the CDR3 reads TGTGCCAGCAGTTACGTGATTCAGGGAGTAAGGCCCCAGCATTTT. Protein sequence: CASSYVIQGVRPQHF.

The V gene is TRBV7-2, the J gene TRBJ2-1, with 7 positions matching TRBD1. Trimming took 4 bases from V and 5 from J; bases not matched to a gene: 8. Germline V gives CDR1 SGHTA, CDR2 FQGNSA. The CDR3 spans 15 residues. The CDR3 DNA sequence: TGTGCCAGCAGCTCCCCGGACAGGAACCACAATGAGCAGTTCTTC. This sequence encodes CASSSPDRNHNEQFF.

The rearrangement joins TRBV15 to TRBJ2-5, with 15 nucleotides matching TRBD2. J gave up 3 bases and V 7 bases, and 15 bases lay outside the gene matches. From germline, CDR1 is LNHNV and CDR2 YYDKDF (reference sequence). This CDR3 has 19 amino acids. In DNA form, the CDR3 reads TGTGCCACCAACCTCGGACTAGCGGGAGGGCGAAGCATCGAAGAGACCCAGTACTTC. The encoded protein is CATNLGLAGGRSIEETQYF.

The V gene is TRBV6-5, the J gene TRBJ1-2, with D perhaps TRBD1 (5 bases). V was pared by 5 bases and J by 4 bases, with 11 bases between. Germline CDR1 is MNHEY and CDR2 is SVGAGI. CDR3 size: 13 residues. Here the CDR3 reads CASSRRQPYGYTF. In nucleotides, the CDR3 is TGTGCCAGCAGTAGAAGACAGCCCTATGGCTACACCTTC.

The rearrangement uses TRBV29-1 and TRBJ2-1; TRBD2 matches at 9 bases. This CDR3 has 14 amino acids. V was clipped by 2 bases and J by 8 bases; unmatched bases: 7. Per germline, CDR1 SQVTM and CDR2 ANQGSEA. Here the CDR3 reads CSVERREGRDEQFF. The CDR3 nucleotides read TGCAGCGTTGAAAGGCGGGAGGGCCGGGATGAGCAGTTCTTC.

The chain has TRBV7-9 and TRBJ2-1; D gene ambiguous. The CDR3 is 14 amino acids. V gave up 3 bases and J gave up 10 bases, with 16 bases separating them. CDR1 and CDR2 from the germline V gene are SEHNR and FQNEAQ (reference sequence). The CDR3: CASSFLEGAEEQFF. The CDR3 nucleotides read TGTGCCAGCAGCTTCCTTGAAGGAGCAGAGGAGCAGTTCTTC.

The count of this clone is one. V and J are TRBV19 and TRBJ2-3, with 9 bases aligning to TRBD1. Germline CDR1 LNHDA, CDR2 SQIVND (reference sequence). The V and J ends lost 7 bases and 1 base, in that order; junction bases with no gene match: 9. The CDR3 runs 16 residues. This CDR3 reads CASTNVRDRGTDTQYF. DNA of the CDR3: TGTGCCAGTACCAATGTGAGGGACAGGGGCACAGATACGCAGTATTTT.

V is TRBV19 and J is TRBJ1-4, with D perhaps TRBD1 (5 bases). The CDR3 covers 14 residues. Trimming cost V 4 bases and J 7 bases, with 13 bases left between them. The germline CDR1 and CDR2 sequences are LNHDA and SQIVND (reference sequence). CDR3 nucleotides: TGTGCCAGTAGTAAGGGGCAGGGAATTGAAAAACTGTTTTTT. As protein: CASSKGQGIEKLFF.

This rearrangement joins TRBV10-2 to TRBJ2-7, with D possibly being TRBD2 (6 bases). The length of the CDR3 is 18 residues. The germline V gene has CDR1 WSHSY and CDR2 SAAADI. V lost 0 bases and J 2 bases, leaving 20 bases between the germline ends. The CDR3 region is CASSESIARDSQTYEQYF. Written as DNA, the CDR3 is TGCGCCAGCAGTGAGTCGATTGCCCGGGACTCCCAGACCTACGAGCAGTACTTC.

The rearrangement joins TRBV7-3 to TRBJ2-1, with 7 bases that match TRBD2. The CDR3 is 15 amino acids. Per the germline V gene, CDR1 is SGHTA and CDR2 is FQGTGA. Trimming cost V 3 bases and J 4 bases; bases outside gene matches: 6. CDR3 protein: CASSFFAGEYNEQFF. The CDR3, as DNA: TGTGCCAGCAGCTTCTTTGCGGGGGAATACAATGAGCAGTTCTTC.

The J gene is TRBJ2-5, the V gene TRBV29-1; 9 bases map to TRBD2. The CDR3 spans 15 residues. The J segment lost 0 bases and the V segment lost 2 bases, leaving 4 bases of the junction unmatched. Looked up from germline, CDR1 is SQVTM and CDR2 is ANQGSEA. Here the CDR3 reads CSVERSGGNQETQYF. In DNA form, the CDR3 reads TGCAGCGTTGAACGTAGCGGGGGAAACCAAGAGACCCAGTACTTC.

The V gene is TRBV30, the J gene TRBJ1-3, with D perhaps matching TRBD1 (6 bases). The length of the CDR3 is 16 residues. Between the trimmed V and J ends, which lost 3 bases and 1 base, there was a span of 16 bases. The germline CDR1 and CDR2 sequences are GTSNPN and SVGIG (reference sequence). The CDR3 loop is CAWSRGGVRSGNTIYF. CDR3 coding DNA: TGTGCCTGGAGCCGAGGGGGGGTGCGATCTGGAAACACCATATATTTT.

The chain combines TRBV19 with TRBJ2-1; 7 bases agree with TRBD1. The ends lost 6 bases at V and 4 bases at J; junction bases unmatched: 9. This CDR3 has 15 residues. Germline CDR1 is LNHDA and CDR2 is SQIVND (reference sequence). This CDR3 is CASSLQGNPYNEQFF. The DNA of the CDR3 is TGTGCCAGTAGCTTACAGGGGAACCCTTACAATGAGCAGTTCTTC.

Only one count was recorded for this clone. V is TRBV11-2 and J is TRBJ1-5; D is possibly TRBD1 (5 bases). This CDR3 contains 14 residues. The V gene lost 1 base and the J gene lost 9 bases, with 13 bases spanning the gap. From germline, CDR1 is SGHAT and CDR2 FQNNGV. As DNA, the CDR3 is TGTGCCAGCAGCTTAGCAGGGTTTAATAGGCCCCAGCATTTT. This sequence encodes CASSLAGFNRPQHF.

The chain uses TRBV5-6 and TRBJ1-3, with 8 bases lining up with TRBD1. V gave up 1 base and J gave up 4 bases; unmatched junction bases: 10. The germline CDR1 and CDR2 sequences are SGHDT and YYEEEE. The CDR3 has 17 residues. This chain's CDR3 is CASSLRQGMLYGNTIYF. In DNA form, the CDR3 reads TGTGCCAGCAGCTTGAGACAGGGGATGCTCTACGGAAACACCATATATTTT.

The rearrangement uses TRBV19 and TRBJ1-1, with 8 bases fitting TRBD1. Trimming removed 3 bases from V and 0 bases from J; junction bases left unmatched: 6. This CDR3 has 16 residues. The V gene's germline CDR1 is LNHDA and CDR2 SQIVND (reference sequence). The CDR3 protein is CASSIGTGGVNTEAFF. For the CDR3, the DNA is TGTGCCAGTAGTATTGGGACAGGAGGTGTGAACACTGAAGCTTTCTTT.

V usage is TRBV5-1 and J usage is TRBJ1-6; D is perhaps TRBD1 (5 bases). CDR1 is SGHRS and CDR2 is YFSETQ in the germline V gene. CDR3 length: 15 amino acids. Trimming took 0 bases from V and 9 from J, leaving 13 bases between them. The CDR3 here is CASSLEGRVGSPLHF. CDR3 DNA: TGCGCCAGCAGCTTGGAGGGCAGGGTTGGTTCACCCCTCCACTTT.

This clone was detected only once. The V call is TRBV6-5, the J call TRBJ2-5; D remains ambiguous. The CDR3 extends over 14 amino acids. Between the trimmed V and J ends, which lost 7 bases and 1 base, there was a span of 13 bases. Germline CDR1 is MNHEY and CDR2 is SVGAGI. In DNA form, the CDR3 reads TGTGCCAGCAAGGGCAGACATGTCCAAGAGACCCAGTACTTC. Amino acid sequence: CASKGRHVQETQYF.

The rearrangement joins TRBV5-4 to TRBJ2-1, with 10 bases matching TRBD2. V lost 5 bases, J lost 0 bases, and 2 bases stayed unmatched. Germline V gene sequence: CDR1 SGHNT, CDR2 YYREEE (reference sequence). This CDR3 contains 15 residues. CDR3 DNA sequence: TGTGCCAGCAGGTCTAGCGGGAGCTCCTACAATGAGCAGTTCTTC. It specifies CASRSSGSSYNEQFF.

The chain has TRBV5-5 and TRBJ1-3, with D uncertain. The CDR3 runs to 13 residues. CDR1 and CDR2 (germline): SGHKS, YYEKEE (reference sequence). V lost 4 bases and J 4 bases, leaving 9 bases between the germline ends. The CDR3 nucleotides are TGTGCCAGCAGCGAGACGGTGGGAAACACCATATATTTT. Amino acids: CASSETVGNTIYF.

This clone was detected only a few times. The rearrangement uses TRBV10-3 and TRBJ2-5; 8 nucleotides align to TRBD1. From germline, CDR1 is ENHRY and CDR2 SYGVKD. V lost 6 bases, J lost 5 bases, and 11 bases stayed unmatched. This CDR3 contains 15 residues. As DNA, the CDR3 is TGTGCCATCAGCCAGGGACAGGCCCGAGGTGAGACCCAGTACTTC. Encoded protein: CAISQGQARGETQYF.

This clone was seen once. The chain joins TRBV24-1 to TRBJ2-7, with 7 bases identical to TRBD1. Germline loops: CDR1 KGHDR, CDR2 SFDVKD. The V segment lost 6 bases and the J segment 5 bases; nucleotides outside the gene matches: 12. The CDR3 is made up of 15 amino acids. CDR3 bases: TGTGCCACCAGTCCTACGGGACAGTCGACCCACGAGCAGTACTTC. Translating it yields CATSPTGQSTHEQYF.

In nucleotides, the CDR3 is TGTGCCTGGAGTGTAGGAACAGGAGTAGAAAAACTGTTTTTT. Amino acid sequence: CAWSVGTGVEKLFF. The rearrangement uses TRBV30 and TRBJ1-4, with TRBD1 as a possible D gene (5 bases). The CDR3 is 14 amino acids. V was trimmed by 0 bases and J by 8 bases, leaving 13 bases between them. Germline V gene sequence: CDR1 GTSNPN, CDR2 SVGIG (reference sequence).